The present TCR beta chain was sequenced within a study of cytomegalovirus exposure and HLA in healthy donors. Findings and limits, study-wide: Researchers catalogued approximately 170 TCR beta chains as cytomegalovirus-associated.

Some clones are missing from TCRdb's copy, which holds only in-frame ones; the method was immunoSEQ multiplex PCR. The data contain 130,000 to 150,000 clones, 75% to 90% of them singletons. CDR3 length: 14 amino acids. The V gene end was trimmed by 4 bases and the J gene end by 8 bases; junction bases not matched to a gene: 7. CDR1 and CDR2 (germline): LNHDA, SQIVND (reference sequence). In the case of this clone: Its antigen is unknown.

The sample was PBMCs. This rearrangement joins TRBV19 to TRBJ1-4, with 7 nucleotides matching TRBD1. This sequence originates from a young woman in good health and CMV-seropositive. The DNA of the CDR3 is TGTGCCAGTAGTAACAGGGGCGCGGAGGAAAAACTGTTTTTT. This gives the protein CASSNRGAEEKLFF.